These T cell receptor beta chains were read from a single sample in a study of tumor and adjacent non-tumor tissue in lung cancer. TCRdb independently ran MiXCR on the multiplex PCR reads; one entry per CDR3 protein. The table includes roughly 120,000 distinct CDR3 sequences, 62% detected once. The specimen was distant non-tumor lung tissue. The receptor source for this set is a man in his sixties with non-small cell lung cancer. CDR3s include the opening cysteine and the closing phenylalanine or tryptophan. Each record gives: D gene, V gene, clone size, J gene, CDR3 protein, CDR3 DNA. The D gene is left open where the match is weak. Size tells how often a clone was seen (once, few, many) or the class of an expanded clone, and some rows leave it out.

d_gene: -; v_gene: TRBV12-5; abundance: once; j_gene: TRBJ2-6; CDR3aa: CASCLVTGSGVNVLTF; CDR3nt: TGTGCTAGTTGTTTGGTTACAGGCTCTGGGGTCAACGTCCTGACTTTC
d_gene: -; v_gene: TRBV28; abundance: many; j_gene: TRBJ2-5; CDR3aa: CASSPLSQETQYF; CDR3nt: TGTGCCAGCAGTCCTCTGAGCCAAGAGACCCAGTACTTC
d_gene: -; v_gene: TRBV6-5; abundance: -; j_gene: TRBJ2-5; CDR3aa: CASSYSVNGVTQYF; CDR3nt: TGTGCCAGCAGTTACTCTGTCAACGGGGTGACCCAGTACTTC
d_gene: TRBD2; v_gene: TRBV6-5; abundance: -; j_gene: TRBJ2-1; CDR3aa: CACNSPGTSLASEQFF; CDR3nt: TGTGCCTGCAATTCCCCCGGGACTAGCCTGGCAAGTGAGCAGTTCTTC
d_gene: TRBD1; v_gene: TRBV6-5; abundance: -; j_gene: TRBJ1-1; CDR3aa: CVSKIAGQGVNTEAFF; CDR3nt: TGTGTCAGTAAAATCGCGGGACAGGGAGTGAACACTGAAGCTTTCTTT
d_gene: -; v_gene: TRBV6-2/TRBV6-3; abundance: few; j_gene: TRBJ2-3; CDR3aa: CASTPRRVQGRDTQYF; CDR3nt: TGTGCCAGCACCCCTCGCCGGGTACAGGGAAGAGATACGCAGTATTTT
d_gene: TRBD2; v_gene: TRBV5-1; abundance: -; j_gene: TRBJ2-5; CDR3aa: CASSLEWTSRGRETQYF; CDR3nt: TGCGCCAGCAGCTTGGAGTGGACTAGCAGGGGTCGCGAGACCCAGTACTTC
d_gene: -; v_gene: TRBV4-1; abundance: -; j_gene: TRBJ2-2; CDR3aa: CTSSQGQGPATGERFF; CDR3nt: TGCACCAGCAGCCAAGGGCAAGGACCCGCCACCGGGGAGCGGTTTTTT
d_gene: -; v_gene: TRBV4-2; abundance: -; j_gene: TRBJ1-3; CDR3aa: CASIQVGRGLYSSGNTIYF; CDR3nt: TGTGCCAGCATCCAAGTAGGAAGGGGTTTGTATTCATCCGGAAACACCATATATTTT
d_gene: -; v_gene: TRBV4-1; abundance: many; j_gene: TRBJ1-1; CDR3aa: CASSQFTGSTEAFF; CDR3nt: TGCGCCAGCAGCCAGTTTACAGGGAGCACTGAAGCTTTCTTT
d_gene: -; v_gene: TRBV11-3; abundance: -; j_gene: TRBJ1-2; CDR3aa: CASLARLDSYTF; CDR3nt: TGTGCCAGCTTAGCCAGGTTGGATAGCTACACCTTC
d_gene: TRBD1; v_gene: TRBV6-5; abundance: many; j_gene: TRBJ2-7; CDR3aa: CASRYGTAPYEQYF; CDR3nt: TGTGCCAGCAGGTACGGGACAGCCCCCTACGAGCAGTACTTC
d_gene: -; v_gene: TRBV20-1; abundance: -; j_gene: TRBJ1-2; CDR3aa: CSARGGPDGYTF; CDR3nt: TGCAGTGCTAGAGGGGGCCCAGATGGCTACACCTTC
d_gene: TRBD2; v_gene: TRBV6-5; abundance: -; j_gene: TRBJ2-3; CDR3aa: CACGGTSGSTDTQYF; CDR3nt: TGTGCCTGCGGGGGGACTAGCGGCTCCACAGATACGCAATATTTT
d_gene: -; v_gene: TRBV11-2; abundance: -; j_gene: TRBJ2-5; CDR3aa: CASSSDGAWEAQQF; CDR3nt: TGTGCCAGCAGCTCCGACGGAGCTTGGGAGGCCCAGCAATTC
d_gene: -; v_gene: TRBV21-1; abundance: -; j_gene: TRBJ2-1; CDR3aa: CASSKVNWGQFF; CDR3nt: TGTGCCAGCAGCAAAGTGAACTGGGGGCAGTTCTTC
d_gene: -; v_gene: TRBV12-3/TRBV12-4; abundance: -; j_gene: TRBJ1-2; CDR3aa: CVSSQGQYGYTF; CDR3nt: TGTGTCAGCAGCCAGGGACAATATGGCTACACCTTC
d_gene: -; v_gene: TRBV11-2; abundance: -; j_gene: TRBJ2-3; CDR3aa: CASSHCTSTATQFF; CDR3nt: TGTGCCAGCAGCCACTGTACCTCTACGGCTACGCAGTTTTTT
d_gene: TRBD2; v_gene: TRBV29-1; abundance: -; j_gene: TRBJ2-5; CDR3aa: CSVAGLAGGPRDTQYF; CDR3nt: TGCAGCGTTGCCGGACTGGCGGGAGGGCCTAGAGATACCCAGTACTTC
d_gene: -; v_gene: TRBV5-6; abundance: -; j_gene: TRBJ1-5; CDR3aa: CTSSSDGARQPQHF; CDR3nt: TGTACCAGTAGCTCTGACGGGGCAAGGCAGCCCCAGCATTTT
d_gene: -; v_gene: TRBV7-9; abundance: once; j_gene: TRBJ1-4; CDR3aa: CASRSNRAFNEKLFF; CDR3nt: TGTGCCAGCAGATCGAACAGGGCGTTTAATGAAAAACTGTTTTTT
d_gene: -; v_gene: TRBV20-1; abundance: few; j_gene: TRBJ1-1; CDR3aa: CSASPLGGHLNTEAFF; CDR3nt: TGCAGTGCTAGCCCCCTTGGCGGGCATTTGAACACTGAAGCTTTCTTT
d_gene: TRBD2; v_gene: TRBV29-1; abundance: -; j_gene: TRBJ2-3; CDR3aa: CSGDQGLAGVDTQYF; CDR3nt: TGCAGCGGTGACCAGGGTCTAGCGGGAGTAGATACGCAGTATTTT
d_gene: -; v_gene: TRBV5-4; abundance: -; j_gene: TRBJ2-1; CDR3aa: CANRVGDRAYNEQFF; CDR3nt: TGTGCCAACAGAGTCGGGGACCGTGCCTACAATGAGCAGTTCTTC
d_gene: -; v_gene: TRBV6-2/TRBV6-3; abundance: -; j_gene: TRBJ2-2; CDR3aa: CASSITWNIGELFF; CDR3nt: TGTGCCAGCAGCATCACATGGAACATCGGGGAGCTGTTTTTT
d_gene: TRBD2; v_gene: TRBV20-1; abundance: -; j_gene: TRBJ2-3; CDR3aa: CSARSGVSTDTQYF; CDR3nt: TGCAGTGCACGTAGCGGGGTTAGCACAGATACGCAGTATTTT
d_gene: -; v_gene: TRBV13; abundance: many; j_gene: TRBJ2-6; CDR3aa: CASSLNGANVLTF; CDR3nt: TGTGCCAGCAGCTTGAACGGGGCCAACGTCCTGACTTTC
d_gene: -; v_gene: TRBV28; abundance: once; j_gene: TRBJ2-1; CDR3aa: CASRLYPSTNNEQFF; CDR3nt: TGTGCCAGCAGATTATACCCGAGCACCAACAATGAGCAGTTCTTC